These 28 T cell receptor beta chains came from one sample sequenced in a study of blood T cell repertoires in COVID-19. Using immunoSEQ multiplex PCR, the repertoire was profiled, and TCRdb retains in-frame clones only, with some absent. The table lists about 97,000 clones, 60% to 80% of them singletons. The source material was peripheral blood. Receptors were obtained from a man aged 60-69 years with active or convalescent COVID-19.

V usage is TRBV18 and J usage is TRBJ2-3; D call uncertain. Between the trimmed V and J ends, which lost 3 bases and 1 base, there was a span of 14 bases. The germline V gene encodes CDR1 KGHSH and CDR2 LQKENI. The length of the CDR3 is 16 residues. As DNA, the CDR3 is TGTGCCAGCTCACCCCTACAGCTGACGCGCACAGATACGCAGTATTTT. This codes for CASSPLQLTRTDTQYF. Looking up the rest from reference TRBV18 and TRBJ2-3 gives the full variable domain: NAGVMQNPRHLVRRRGQEARLRCSPMKGHSHVYWYRQLPEEGLKFMVYLQKENIIDESGMPKERFSAEFPKEGPSILRIQQVVRGDSAAYFCASSPLQLTRTDTQYFGPGTRLTVL.

V and J are TRBV6-5 and TRBJ1-2, with 12 bases lining up with TRBD1. V was pared by 0 bases and J by 3 bases, with 2 bases of the junction left unmatched. Germline CDR1 is MNHEY and CDR2 is SVGAGI. The CDR3 spans 16 residues. CDR3 protein: CASSYSGQGAYYGYTF. The CDR3 bases are TGTGCCAGCAGTTACTCGGGACAGGGGGCGTACTATGGCTACACCTTC.

This chain links TRBV7-3 with TRBJ1-2; 7 bases match TRBD1. The germline CDR1 and CDR2 sequences are SGHTA and FQGTGA. There are 16 residues in the CDR3. V lost 5 bases to trimming and J lost 4 bases; unmatched junction nucleotides: 13. The CDR3 sequence is CASSLLPGDSRYGYTF. Written as DNA, the CDR3 is TGTGCCAGCAGCCTACTCCCCGGGGACAGCCGCTATGGCTACACCTTC.

The J gene is TRBJ1-6, the V gene TRBV2; no definite D call. CDR1 and CDR2 (germline): SNHLY, FYNNEI. The ends were cut back, 4 bases at V and 4 bases at J, with 14 bases in the middle. The length of the CDR3 is 16 residues. The CDR3 coding sequence is TGTGCCAGCAGTGTTGGAAGGGAGGAATATAATTCACCCCTCCACTTT. Its protein is CASSVGREEYNSPLHF.

The gene calls are TRBV18 and TRBJ1-4; 9 bases agree with TRBD1. With V trimmed by 3 bases and J by 8 bases, 4 bases remained unmatched. The CDR3 contains 14 residues. Germline V CDR1 and CDR2: KGHSH, LQKENI. The chain's CDR3 is CASSPGQGGEKLFF. The CDR3 bases are TGTGCCAGCTCACCGGGACAGGGCGGAGAAAAACTGTTTTTT.

This chain connects TRBV6-1 to TRBJ1-2; D possibly corresponds to TRBD1 (5 bases). V lost 2 bases and J lost 8, with 15 bases in between. The CDR3 loop spans 14 amino acids. Germline V gene sequence: CDR1 MNHNS, CDR2 SASEGT. CDR3 sequence (DNA): TGTGCCAGCAGTGAACGGGCAGGACAACGGGGCTACACCTTC. The encoded protein is CASSERAGQRGYTF.

About this clone itself: The same CDR3 can be traced to other DNA sequences in this sample. The genes are TRBV3-1 (or the pseudogene TRBV3-2) and TRBJ1-3; a possible D gene is TRBD1 (6 bases). This CDR3 region has 14 residues. The germline V gene has CDR1 LGHDT and CDR2 YNNKEL (reference sequence). Trimming shortened V by 4 bases and J by 0 bases, and 7 bases separated the two germline ends. The CDR3 is CASSPRGSGNTIYF. In nucleotides, the CDR3 is TGTGCCAGCAGCCCCAGGGGCTCTGGAAACACCATATATTTT.

This rearrangement joins TRBV6-5 to TRBJ2-5, with D unresolved. V dropped 7 bases and J dropped 2 bases, with 14 bases sitting between them. Germline V gene sequence: CDR1 MNHEY, CDR2 SVGAGI. This CDR3 contains 14 residues. For the CDR3, the DNA is TGTGCCAGCACCTTAGGCGGCCTACAAGAGACCCAGTACTTC. Its protein is CASTLGGLQETQYF.

This chain joins TRBV7-2 and TRBJ2-1; D is undetermined. The V gene's germline CDR1 is SGHTA and CDR2 FQGNSA. The CDR3 consists of 17 residues. V was clipped by 0 bases and J by 8 bases, with 20 bases between them. The CDR3 reads CASSLAVVSFYSHEQFF. The CDR3 bases are TGTGCCAGCAGCTTAGCGGTTGTCAGCTTTTACAGTCATGAGCAGTTCTTC.

The CDR3 spells CATRSSGKAGSYNEQFF. The CDR3 DNA sequence: TGTGCCACCAGGAGTAGCGGGAAGGCTGGATCCTACAATGAGCAGTTCTTC. The rearrangement uses TRBV24-1 and TRBJ2-1; TRBD2 matches at 8 bases. The junction had 11 bases not matched to a gene; V was cut back by 7 bases and J by 1 base. Per the germline V gene, CDR1 is KGHDR and CDR2 is SFDVKD. This CDR3 comprises 17 residues.

The chain uses TRBV18 and TRBJ1-4; D not resolved. The length of the CDR3 is 13 residues. The germline V gene has CDR1 KGHSH and CDR2 LQKENI. Deletions cut 3 bases from V and 8 bases from J, with 10 bases between. The CDR3 DNA is TGTGCCAGCTCACCGGGCCGGGGAGAAAAACTGTTTTTT. It codes for CASSPGRGEKLFF.

This clone came up once. The J gene is TRBJ1-1, the V gene TRBV3-1 (or the pseudogene TRBV3-2); 11 positions match TRBD1. Germline V CDR1 and CDR2: LGHDT, YNNKEL (reference sequence). J gave up 4 bases and V 4 bases, and 2 bases lay outside the gene matches. The CDR3 covers 14 residues. The CDR3, as DNA: TGTGCCAGCAGCCCCGGACAGGGGGCCACTGAAGCTTTCTTT. This encodes CASSPGQGATEAFF.

The CDR3 reads CAWTRDRGLGEQFF. In nucleotides, the CDR3 is TGTGCCTGGACCCGGGACAGGGGGCTAGGTGAGCAGTTCTTC. The chain is built from TRBV30 and TRBJ2-1, with 12 bases fitting TRBD1. V lost 4 bases, J lost 9 bases, and 7 bases stayed unmatched. The CDR3 has 14 amino acids. Germline lookup yields CDR1 GTSNPN and CDR2 SVGIG (reference sequence).

The sample holds a few counts of this clone. The chain uses TRBV4-3 and TRBJ1-5; no clear D gene. The CDR3 extends over 14 amino acids. V lost 0 bases and J 4 bases, leaving 7 bases between the germline ends. Germline V lookup: CDR1 LGHNA, CDR2 YSLEER. CDR3 residues: CASSQDEVNQPQHF. The CDR3 nucleotides are TGCGCCAGCAGCCAAGATGAGGTTAATCAGCCCCAGCATTTT.

This chain uses TRBV11-3 with TRBJ1-4, with 11 bases lining up with TRBD1. V was clipped by 4 bases and J by 6 bases; unmatched bases: 7. Germline CDR1 SGHNT, CDR2 YENEEA. CDR3 size: 16 residues. The CDR3 reads CASSWTGGQGDEKLFF. The CDR3 DNA is TGTGCCAGCAGCTGGACCGGGGGACAGGGGGATGAAAAACTGTTTTTT. The variable domain in full, completed from reference TRBV11-3 and TRBJ1-4, reads EAGVVQSPRYKIIEKKQPVAFWCNPISGHNTLYWYLQNLGQGPELLIRYENEEAVDDSQLPKDRFSAERLKGVDSTLKIQPAELGDSAVYLCASSWTGGQGDEKLFFGSGTQLSVL.

CDR3 protein: CASSQDGGAREKLFF. The DNA for the CDR3 is TGCGCCAGCAGCCAAGATGGGGGGGCACGGGAAAAACTGTTTTTT. The rearrangement links TRBV4-1 to TRBJ1-4, with TRBD1 as a possible D gene (6 bases). The CDR3 consists of 15 residues. Trimming removed 0 bases from V and 8 bases from J, with 13 bases in between. Germline CDR1 MGHRA, CDR2 YSYEKL.

The V call is TRBV28, the J call TRBJ1-6; 7 bases align to TRBD1. Trimming cost V 6 bases and J 11 bases; bases outside gene matches: 7. This CDR3 is built from 13 residues. The germline gives CDR1 MDHEN, CDR2 SYDVKM. The CDR3 region is CASRPGGSTPLHF. CDR3 nucleotides: TGTGCCAGCAGACCAGGGGGAAGTACACCCCTCCACTTT.

The CDR3 loop reads CASSLQELLNGYTF. CDR3 in DNA: TGTGCCAGCAGCTTACAGGAGCTTTTGAATGGCTACACCTTC. This rearrangement joins TRBV5-6 to TRBJ1-2, with D tentatively TRBD1 (5 bases). The CDR3 covers 14 residues. Germline loops: CDR1 SGHDT, CDR2 YYEEEE. V was pared by 2 bases and J by 6 bases, with 14 bases between. The full variable domain, rest sourced from reference TRBV5-6 and TRBJ1-2, is DAGVTQSPTHLIKTRGQQVTLRCSPKSGHDTVSWYQQALGQGPQFIFQYYEEEERQRGNFPDRFSGHQFPNYSSELNVNALLLGDSALYLCASSLQELLNGYTFGSGTRLTVV.

The gene calls are TRBV10-1 and TRBJ2-1; TRBD2 matches 14 bases. The CDR3 sequence is 19 residues long. The V segment lost 5 bases and the J segment 0 bases; nucleotides outside the gene matches: 9. Germline V gene lookup returns CDR1 WNHNN and CDR2 SYGVQD (reference sequence). For the CDR3, the DNA is TGCGCCAGCAGTTCGACTAGCGGGAGGGCCCGATACTCCTACAATGAGCAGTTCTTC. Its translation: CASSSTSGRARYSYNEQFF.

V and J are TRBV5-6 and TRBJ1-5; D remains unclear. Germline V gene lookup returns CDR1 SGHDT and CDR2 YYEEEE. The CDR3 is made up of 16 amino acids. V gave up 1 base and J gave up 0 bases, with 11 bases separating them. CDR3 bases: TGTGCCAGCAGCTTGTCAACTCCCGTTAGCAATCAGCCCCAGCATTTT. This sequence encodes CASSLSTPVSNQPQHF.

V is TRBV27 and J is TRBJ2-2; perhaps TRBD2 as D (6 bases). Per germline, CDR1 MNHEY and CDR2 SMNVEV (reference sequence). Trimming cost V 4 bases and J 6 bases, with 6 bases left between them. CDR3 length: 12 amino acids. CDR3 sequence reads: CASSSGAGELFF. DNA for the CDR3: TGTGCCAGCAGTTCGGGAGCCGGGGAGCTGTTTTTT.

With respect to this clone: Other DNA sequences in the same sample also yield this CDR3. The CDR3 bases are TGTGCCAGCAGACAGGGGGACCAGCCCCAGCATTTT. As protein: CASRQGDQPQHF. The rearrangement joins TRBV28 to TRBJ1-5, with 8 bases fitting TRBD1. The CDR3 covers 12 residues. With V trimmed by 6 bases and J by 7 bases, 2 bases remained unmatched. Per the germline V gene, CDR1 is MDHEN and CDR2 is SYDVKM.

This sequence joins TRBV18 and TRBJ1-3, with a possible D match to TRBD1 (6 bases). The CDR3 has 17 amino acids. Germline loops: CDR1 KGHSH, CDR2 LQKENI. V lost 1 base to trimming and J lost 0 bases, with 13 bases between them. The CDR3 spells CASSPQRTAISGNTIYF. The CDR3 region has the DNA TGTGCCAGCTCACCACAACGGACAGCGATCTCTGGAAACACCATATATTTT.

The chain carries TRBV19 and TRBJ2-1; TRBD2 matches at 12 bases. Germline CDR1 reads LNHDA; CDR2 reads SQIVND (reference sequence). The CDR3 length is 14 residues. After removal of 11 bases from V and 7 bases from J, the junction contained 9 bases not matched to a gene. Here the CDR3 reads CAVRLAGERNEQFF. CDR3 in DNA: TGTGCCGTCAGACTAGCGGGAGAGAGGAATGAGCAGTTCTTC.

The rearrangement links TRBV7-8 to TRBJ2-5, with D possibly being TRBD2 (7 bases). Germline V gene lookup returns CDR1 SGHVS and CDR2 FQNEAQ. The germline V and J ends were trimmed by 4 bases and 6 bases, with 21 bases remaining between them. The CDR3 contains 16 residues. CDR3 nucleotide sequence: TGTGCCAGCAGCTCGACGGGGGGCTCACCGGGAAAGACCCAGTACTTC. It translates to CASSSTGGSPGKTQYF.

CDR3 DNA sequence: TGTGCCGGGAGAAGCCAGGGACAGGGACCTTATGGCTACACCTTC. The encoded protein is CAGRSQGQGPYGYTF. V gene TRBV6-6 combines with J gene TRBJ1-2, with 9 positions matching TRBD1. The germline V gene has CDR1 MNHNY and CDR2 SVGAGI (reference sequence). This CDR3 is built from 15 residues. The ends lost 11 bases at V and 5 bases at J; junction bases unmatched: 15.

The rearrangement uses TRBV6-6 and TRBJ1-1; D possibly corresponds to TRBD1 (6 bases). Looked up from germline, CDR1 is MNHNY and CDR2 is SVGAGI (reference sequence). The CDR3 is made up of 14 amino acids. Trimming took off 7 bases at V and 2 bases at J, with 14 bases between the two ends. The DNA for the CDR3 is TGTGCCAGCACCCAGGACAGTCTTAACACTGAAGCTTTCTTT. This translates into CASTQDSLNTEAFF.

This chain connects TRBV19 to TRBJ2-7; 9 bases match TRBD1. Unmatched junction bases numbered 16, after V lost 8 bases and J lost 2 bases. The CDR3 consists of 17 residues. CDR1 LNHDA and CDR2 SQIVND come from the germline V gene (reference sequence). The CDR3 loop reads CASGLEGGTGFTYEQYV. CDR3 coding DNA: TGTGCCAGTGGTCTGGAGGGGGGGACAGGGTTCACCTACGAGCAGTACGTC.